The next 30 T cell receptor beta chains were all read from a single sample in a study of T-cell reconstitution after alpha-beta-depleted transplantation in children. During its preparation, the TCRbeta library received unique molecular identifiers. TCRdb recomputed calls from the PCR reads with MiXCR, one row per CDR3 protein. The profile covers fewer than 250,000 distinct CDR3 sequences, with about a sixth appearing a single time and 35% to 50% taken by the ten largest. Material: PBMCs, mostly from graft donor cells, obtained 360 days after TCRalphabeta/CD19-depleted stem cell transplant. The receptor set was obtained from a male patient between 2 and 10 years old who had a stem cell transplant for acute lymphoblastic leukemia, so the T cells may come from the graft donor.

The gene calls are TRBV12-3 or TRBV12-4 and TRBJ2-7, with 9 bases matching TRBD1. This CDR3 is 15 amino acids long. The V segment lost 5 bases and the J segment 3 bases; nucleotides outside the gene matches: 8. The chain's CDR3 is CASSVNRDRDYEQYF. Here the CDR3 DNA reads TGTGCCAGCAGTGTAAACCGGGACAGGGACTACGAGCAGTACTTC.

This chain joins TRBV19 and TRBJ1-5, with 7 bases aligning to TRBD1. The CDR3 spans 12 residues. The germline V gene has CDR1 LNHDA and CDR2 SQIVND (reference sequence). The junction had 4 bases not matched to a gene; V was cut back by 3 bases and J by 11 bases. The CDR3 coding sequence is TGTGCCAGTAGTATCCAGGGGGGCGCCCAGCATTTT. Its translation is CASSIQGGAQHF.

This chain links TRBV11-1 with TRBJ1-2; D remains unclear. Germline CDR1 and CDR2: SGHAT and FQDESV (reference sequence). V was shortened by 2 bases and J by 4 bases, with 23 bases between the two germline ends. CDR3 size: 18 residues. The CDR3 loop reads CASSLTRFVWFLGYGYTF. In DNA form, the CDR3 reads TGTGCCAGCAGCTTAACCCGCTTTGTGTGGTTTCTTGGCTATGGCTACACCTTC.

The gene calls are TRBV11-2 and TRBJ1-2; D remains unclear. CDR1 and CDR2 from the germline V gene are SGHAT and FQNNGV. V was clipped by 1 base and J by 0 bases, with 9 bases between them. The CDR3 covers 15 residues. In DNA, the CDR3 is TGTGCCAGCAGCTTAGGACAAGGACCTAACTATGGCTACACCTTC. Its translation: CASSLGQGPNYGYTF.

The CDR3 DNA sequence: TGTGCCATCACAACAACCAGGGGAGGGCCTGAAGCTTTCTTT. It encodes CAITTTRGGPEAFF. This sequence joins TRBV10-3 and TRBJ1-1, with D perhaps matching TRBD1 (6 bases). Germline assignment: CDR1 ENHRY and CDR2 SYGVKD. This CDR3 contains 14 residues. V lost 7 bases and J lost 6, with 18 bases in between.

This clonotype was seen a handful of times. The gene calls are TRBV10-1 and TRBJ2-7, with a weak D call TRBD2 (6 bases). The CDR3 covers 17 residues. The germline CDR1 and CDR2 sequences are WNHNN and SYGVQD (reference sequence). V shed 2 bases and J shed 5 bases, with 22 bases lying between them. In nucleotides, the CDR3 is TGCGCCAGCAGTGAGGGGTTCGGGAGCGCGCCCCTCGACGAGCAGTACTTC. It translates to CASSEGFGSAPLDEQYF.

This clonotype was recorded a few times. This chain connects TRBV15 to TRBJ2-1; D is undetermined. CDR1 and CDR2 from the germline V gene are LNHNV and YYDKDF (reference sequence). This CDR3 contains 11 residues. Trimming cost V 1 base and J 10 bases, with 5 bases left between them. CDR3 bases: TGTGCCACCAGCAGAGGTCAGGAGCAGTTCTTC. It translates to CATSRGQEQFF.

The chain has TRBV7-9 and TRBJ1-2; no clear D. This CDR3 comprises 13 residues. V was shortened by 10 bases and J by 3 bases, with 15 bases between the two germline ends. CDR1 SEHNR and CDR2 FQNEAQ come from the germline V gene (reference sequence). The CDR3 DNA reads as TGTGCCAACGACAAATGGGAGGACTATGGCTACACCTTC. Protein product: CANDKWEDYGYTF.

This clonotype was counted only a few times. The chain is built from TRBV7-2 and TRBJ1-5; possibly TRBD1 for D (5 bases). CDR3 length equals 17 residues. Trimming took off 2 bases at V and 4 bases at J, with 18 bases between the two ends. From germline, CDR1 is SGHTA and CDR2 FQGNSA. CDR3 in DNA: TGTGCCAGCAGCTTATGGGACGAAGGGGCGCGTAATCAGCCCCAGCATTTT. Encoded protein: CASSLWDEGARNQPQHF.

This clonotype has a handful of counts. This sequence joins TRBV11-1 and TRBJ2-5; D possibly uses TRBD1 or TRBD2 (5 bases each). Germline CDR1 reads SGHAT; CDR2 reads FQDESV (reference sequence). The CDR3 sequence is 14 residues long. V dropped 5 bases and J dropped 3 bases, with 13 bases sitting between them. The CDR3 is CASSPGPTKETQYF. The CDR3 DNA follows: TGTGCCAGCAGCCCGGGACCGACCAAAGAGACCCAGTACTTC.

The V gene is TRBV7-2, the J gene TRBJ2-1; TRBD1 agrees at 11 bases. The trim removed 5 bases at V and 4 bases at J, leaving 7 bases unmatched. Germline values: CDR1 SGHTA, CDR2 FQGNSA. The CDR3 spans 16 residues. The CDR3 is CASSMTGTGGYNEQFF. Here the CDR3 DNA reads TGTGCCAGCAGCATGACCGGGACAGGGGGATACAATGAGCAGTTCTTC.

The chain combines TRBV6-1 with TRBJ2-2; the match to TRBD2 covers 10 bases. The CDR3 spans 17 residues. V gave up 4 bases and J gave up 0 bases; unmatched junction bases: 5. CDR1 and CDR2 from the germline V gene are MNHNS and SASEGT. The DNA of the CDR3 is TGTGCCAGCAGTGCCCCCGGACTAGCGGCGAACACCGGGGAGCTGTTTTTT. This sequence encodes CASSAPGLAANTGELFF.

This sequence joins TRBV12-3 or TRBV12-4 and TRBJ2-7, with 9 bases aligning to TRBD1. This CDR3 is built from 15 residues. With 7 bases clipped from V and 4 bases from J, the junction kept 11 bases outside the gene matches. The CDR3 coding sequence is TGTGCCAGCAACAAGGGACAGGGATTCTATTACGAGCAGTACTTC. Amino acid sequence: CASNKGQGFYYEQYF.

V gene TRBV12-3 or TRBV12-4 combines with J gene TRBJ1-2, with D uncertain. The CDR3 totals 15 residues. V lost 7 bases, J lost 0 bases, and 15 bases lay in between. This chain's CDR3 is CASTSQRVANYGYTF. CDR3 nucleotides: TGTGCCAGCACGTCTCAGCGCGTAGCTAACTATGGCTACACCTTC.

Ten or more counts support this clonotype. The V call is TRBV11-2, the J call TRBJ2-3; the D is unclear. The CDR3 length is 18 residues. Germline lookup yields CDR1 SGHAT and CDR2 FQNNGV. Trimming removed 0 bases at V and 4 bases at J, with 20 bases between. The CDR3, as DNA: TGTGCCAGCAGCTTAGATTACGCCCGTCAGGCCCCATCAGATACGCAGTATTTT. Protein: CASSLDYARQAPSDTQYF. The complete variable domain, with remaining parts taken from reference TRBV11-2 and TRBJ2-3, reads EAGVAQSPRYKIIEKRQSVAFWCNPISGHATLYWYQQILGQGPKLLIQFQNNGVVDDSQLPKDRFSAERLKGVDSTLKIQPAKLEDSAVYLCASSLDYARQAPSDTQYFGPGTRLTVL.

This clonotype was found a few times. The chain carries TRBV9 and TRBJ2-5; the match to TRBD2 covers 11 bases. The ends lost 2 bases at V and 1 base at J; junction bases unmatched: 1. Germline V gene data show CDR1 as SGDLS and CDR2 as YYNGEE. The length of the CDR3 is 15 residues. CDR3 sequence: CASSVGTSGQETQYF. The DNA of the CDR3 is TGTGCCAGCAGCGTGGGGACTAGCGGCCAAGAGACCCAGTACTTC.

This chain joins TRBV27 and TRBJ1-2; D may be TRBD1 (5 bases). V was trimmed by 6 bases and J by 8 bases, leaving 16 bases between them. CDR1 is MNHEY and CDR2 is SMNVEV in the germline V gene (reference sequence). The CDR3 length is 13 residues. The chain's CDR3 is CASSFSRARGYTF. The CDR3 DNA is TGTGCCAGCAGCTTCTCCAGGGCCCGGGGCTACACCTTC.

This clonotype has only a few counts. The chain combines TRBV20-1 with TRBJ2-1, with 10 nucleotides matching TRBD1. Losses at the gene ends were 2 bases for V and 7 bases for J; bases not matched to a gene: 5. Germline V gene data show CDR1 as DFQATT and CDR2 as SNEGSKA (reference sequence). This CDR3 comprises 14 residues. CDR3 DNA sequence: TGCAGTGCTAGAACCAGACAGGGGGCAAATGAGCAGTTCTTC. Translated, it gives CSARTRQGANEQFF.

The chain is built from TRBV7-8 and TRBJ2-7; the D gene could be TRBD1 or TRBD2 (5 bases each). V gave up 5 bases and J gave up 3 bases, with 14 bases separating them. CDR3 length: 14 amino acids. Per the germline V gene, CDR1 is SGHVS and CDR2 is FQNEAQ. The CDR3 DNA follows: TGTGCCAGCAGCAACCGGGACCCAGGCTACGAGCAGTACTTC. Encoded protein: CASSNRDPGYEQYF.

V is TRBV24-1 and J is TRBJ2-3, with no clear D. The germline V and J ends were trimmed by 6 bases and 0 bases, with 12 bases remaining between them. Per germline, CDR1 KGHDR and CDR2 SFDVKD. The CDR3 length is 15 residues. DNA for the CDR3: TGTGCCACCAGTTACAGAGATACTAGCACAGATACGCAGTATTTT. This codes for CATSYRDTSTDTQYF.

The V call is TRBV20-1, the J call TRBJ2-1, with a possible D match to TRBD2 (5 bases). V dropped 1 base and J dropped 9 bases, with 10 bases sitting between them. This CDR3 spans 12 amino acids. Germline assignment: CDR1 DFQATT and CDR2 SNEGSKA (reference sequence). The CDR3 here is CSARGGAFEQFF. CDR3 coding DNA: TGCAGTGCTAGAGGGGGAGCTTTTGAGCAGTTCTTC.

The rearrangement uses TRBV6-2 or TRBV6-3 and TRBJ2-1; 10 bases line up with TRBD2. J gave up 2 bases and V 0 bases, and 7 bases lay outside the gene matches. The CDR3 loop spans 18 amino acids. Germline V lookup: CDR1 MNHEY, CDR2 SVGEGT. CDR3 sequence (DNA): TGTGCCAGCAGTTACTCGAGGCTAGCGGGGGCCACCTACAATGAGCAGTTCTTC. This codes for CASSYSRLAGATYNEQFF.

This clonotype was observed a handful of times. This chain connects TRBV7-9 to TRBJ1-2; 9 bases are shared with TRBD1. Germline CDR1 is SEHNR and CDR2 is FQNEAQ (reference sequence). The CDR3 contains 13 residues. V dropped 3 bases and J dropped 6; count of bases not matched to a gene: 2. As DNA, the CDR3 is TGTGCCAGCAGCTTTGGGACAGGGAATGGCTACACCTTC. Protein sequence: CASSFGTGNGYTF.

The V call is TRBV11-2, the J call TRBJ2-5, with TRBD2 identical over 7 bases. Trimming cost V 0 bases and J 1 base; bases outside gene matches: 11. The CDR3 runs 18 residues. Germline values: CDR1 SGHAT, CDR2 FQNNGV. The CDR3 coding sequence is TGTGCCAGCAGCTTAGAAGGCCCTGGGAGGGGCCTCCAAGAGACCCAGTACTTC. It is translated as CASSLEGPGRGLQETQYF.

This chain uses TRBV11-2 with TRBJ2-1; 7 nucleotides agree with TRBD1. Germline V gene sequence: CDR1 SGHAT, CDR2 FQNNGV. V dropped 4 bases and J dropped 7; count of bases not matched to a gene: 10. The CDR3 runs 15 residues. The CDR3 reads CASSSNNRGLNEQFF. The CDR3 DNA reads TGTGCCAGCAGCTCGAATAACAGGGGCTTGAATGAGCAGTTCTTC.

This clonotype has just a few counts. The V gene is TRBV7-3, the J gene TRBJ2-2, with 8 bases aligning to TRBD2. The CDR3 covers 14 residues. Losses at the gene ends were 5 bases for V and 6 bases for J; bases not matched to a gene: 5. CDR1 is SGHTA and CDR2 is FQGTGA in the germline V gene. This chain's CDR3 is CASSLGGAAGELFF. The CDR3 nucleotides read TGTGCCAGCAGCCTCGGGGGGGCCGCCGGGGAGCTGTTTTTT. Variable domain in full (rest from reference TRBV7-3 and TRBJ2-2): GAGVSQTPSNKVTEKGKYVELRCDPISGHTALYWYRQSLGQGPEFLIYFQGTGAADDSGLPNDRFFAVRPEGSVSTLKIQRTERGDSAVYLCASSLGGAAGELFFGEGSRLTVL.

V gene TRBV29-1 combines with J gene TRBJ1-1, with D unresolved. Deletions cut 2 bases from V and 0 bases from J, with 7 bases between. There are 13 residues in the CDR3. Germline V lookup: CDR1 SQVTM, CDR2 ANQGSEA. The CDR3 DNA reads as TGCAGCGTTGAATCTGGGGTGAACACTGAAGCTTTCTTT. Translated, it gives CSVESGVNTEAFF.

The chain carries TRBV15 and TRBJ1-5; 8 bases agree with TRBD1. This CDR3 has 15 amino acids. The germline gives CDR1 LNHNV, CDR2 YYDKDF (reference sequence). V trimming: 5 bases; J trimming: 4 bases; junction bases outside the gene matches: 7. The CDR3 spells CATSQGQGRNQPQHF. Here the CDR3 DNA reads TGTGCCACCAGCCAAGGACAGGGCCGAAATCAGCCCCAGCATTTT.

This chain connects TRBV15 to TRBJ2-4, with TRBD2 matching 7 bases. With V trimmed by 4 bases and J by 6 bases, 6 bases remained unmatched. The CDR3 is 14 residues long. The germline V gene encodes CDR1 LNHNV and CDR2 YYDKDF (reference sequence). CDR3 region: CATSTRTSRNIQYF. CDR3 nucleotide sequence: TGTGCCACCAGCACCAGGACTAGTAGAAACATTCAGTACTTC.

The J gene is TRBJ2-3, the V gene TRBV10-3; no clear D gene. V was pared by 9 bases and J by 2 bases, with 24 bases between. The germline V gene has CDR1 ENHRY and CDR2 SYGVKD. This CDR3 region has 17 residues. CDR3 in amino acids: CAITDSLVGYSTDTQYF. CDR3 bases: TGTGCCATTACAGACTCCTTAGTGGGTTACTCCACAGATACGCAGTATTTT.